This entry is about one T cell receptor (beta chain). Its antigen is undetermined. PCR employed 60 Vbeta and 13 Jbeta primers. Here immunoSEQ multiplex PCR was the method, and the copy in TCRdb shows in-frame clones only, minus some. The data show about 110,000 clones, with around 81% seen just once and 2.2% held by the top ten. The source of the sample is a study of cytomegalovirus exposure and HLA in healthy donors. V lost 6 bases to trimming and J lost 5 bases; unmatched junction nucleotides: 11. Germline CDR1 is SEHNR and CDR2 is FQNEAQ (reference sequence). The CDR3 length is 16 residues. Overall study results and limits: TCR association rates varied by HLA locus in a later analysis, with DRB1 highest and HLA-C lowest.

The sequenced sample was PBMCs. J is TRBJ2-5 and V is TRBV7-9; TRBD2 matches 11 bases. The TCR sequence derives from a woman aged 30 to 39 in good health and CMV-seronegative. This CDR3 reads CASSLIAGGPGETQYF. The CDR3 nucleotides read TGTGCCAGCAGTTTAATAGCGGGAGGGCCGGGTGAGACCCAGTACTTC.